The next 21 T cell receptor beta chains were all read from a single sample in a study of CD8 T cells in ankylosing spondylitis. TCRdb reanalysed the 5' RACE reads using MiXCR and keeps one entry per CDR3 protein. The repertoire has hundreds of thousands of distinct CDR3 sequences, around 7.8% of them found once; the top ten carry about 6.8%. Sequenced input: blood, either unsorted or a sorted T cell fraction (not recorded which). The receptor set was obtained from a male donor with ankylosing spondylitis or in good health (not recorded which).

In its sample, this clonotype was seen many times. This rearrangement joins TRBV20-1 to TRBJ2-1; D possibly corresponds to TRBD2 (6 bases). This CDR3 spans 11 amino acids. Trimming shortened V by 6 bases and J by 12 bases, and 15 bases separated the two germline ends. Germline CDR1 and CDR2: DFQATT and SNEGSKA (reference sequence). The CDR3 nucleotides read TGCAGTGCCGTATGGGTGGGAGGGCAGTTCTTC. It codes for CSAVWVGGQFF.

This clonotype was observed many times. The chain has TRBV7-2 and TRBJ1-1; unclear D gene. The CDR3 is made up of 17 amino acids. The V gene lost 5 bases and the J gene lost 0 bases, with 19 bases spanning the gap. Germline V CDR1 and CDR2: SGHTA, FQGNSA. CDR3 bases: TGTGCCAGCAGCCCCAATAACGGCCGGAATTTGAACACTGAAGCTTTCTTT. Amino acids: CASSPNNGRNLNTEAFF.

In its sample, this clonotype was seen many times. This chain joins TRBV12-3 or TRBV12-4 and TRBJ1-1; 7 positions match TRBD1. With 3 bases clipped from V and 1 base from J, the junction kept 8 bases outside the gene matches. The CDR3 covers 16 residues. CDR3 sequence: CASSLGTAEKNTEAFF. CDR3 DNA: TGTGCCAGCAGTTTGGGGACAGCAGAAAAGAACACTGAAGCTTTCTTT.

Note on this clonotype: This clone may be a read error of a much larger clone one base away. The V gene is TRBV27, the J gene TRBJ2-1; D is perhaps TRBD2 (5 bases). This CDR3 spans 14 amino acids. Between the trimmed V and J ends, which lost 8 bases and 5 bases, there was a span of 16 bases. Per the germline V gene, CDR1 is MNHEY and CDR2 is SMNVEV (reference sequence). The CDR3: CASSTGISHNEQFF. In DNA form, the CDR3 reads TGTGCCAGCTCTACCGGGATTAGCCACAATGAGCAGTTCTTC.

The sample holds many counts of this clonotype. The chain employs TRBV20-1 and TRBJ2-4; 8 bases align to TRBD2. Germline loops: CDR1 DFQATT, CDR2 SNEGSKA (reference sequence). J lost 5 bases, V lost 6 bases, and 0 bases had no gene match. The CDR3 runs to 11 residues. This CDR3 is CSAGLENIQYF. CDR3 sequence (DNA): TGCAGTGCGGGACTAGAAAACATTCAGTACTTC.

This clonotype was seen many times. The chain carries TRBV5-1 and TRBJ2-2, with D perhaps matching TRBD1 (6 bases). Germline-derived CDR1 and CDR2 are SGHRS and YFSETQ. V dropped 3 bases and J dropped 1 base, with 13 bases sitting between them. This CDR3 spans 16 amino acids. The CDR3, as DNA: TGCGCCAGCAGCTCTACAGGGACCATGAACACCGGGGAGCTGTTTTTT. Amino acid sequence: CASSSTGTMNTGELFF.

This clonotype was recorded a few times. Since a much larger clone is just one base distant, this may be a read error. Here the CDR3 reads CASSNRDRGTEAFF. CDR3 in DNA: TGTGCCAGCAGCAACCGGGACAGGGGCACTGAAGCTTTCTTT. The chain recombines TRBV5-4 with TRBJ1-1; TRBD1 matches 10 bases. There are 14 residues in the CDR3. The J segment lost 4 bases and the V segment lost 4 bases, leaving 4 bases of the junction unmatched. The germline CDR1 and CDR2 sequences are SGHNT and YYREEE (reference sequence).

This clonotype was recorded at least ten times. The J gene is TRBJ1-1, the V gene TRBV25-1, with 9 bases lining up with TRBD1. The CDR3 contains 15 residues. Trimming cost V 3 bases and J 0 bases; bases outside gene matches: 2. The germline V gene encodes CDR1 MGHDK and CDR2 SYGVNS. The CDR3 sequence: CASSDHRGLNTEAFF. The CDR3 region has the DNA TGTGCCAGCAGTGACCACAGGGGGCTGAACACTGAAGCTTTCTTT.

This clonotype was observed many times. The chain couples TRBV19 to TRBJ1-1, with D maybe TRBD1 (5 bases). The CDR3 consists of 15 residues. Trimming took 4 bases from V and 3 from J, leaving 15 bases between them. Germline V gives CDR1 LNHDA, CDR2 SQIVND (reference sequence). The CDR3 DNA reads TGTGCCAGTAGTAGTATCCCAGGGAAGGACACTGAAGCTTTCTTT. It codes for CASSSIPGKDTEAFF.

There are many counts of this clonotype. V usage is TRBV7-9 and J usage is TRBJ1-2, with TRBD1 as a possible D gene (6 bases). The CDR3 length is 14 residues. Trimming pared 5 bases from V and 3 bases from J, leaving 13 bases between. Germline CDR1 is SEHNR and CDR2 is FQNEAQ (reference sequence). CDR3 sequence (DNA): TGTGCCAGCAGCCCGGAGGGGGTTTACTATGGCTACACCTTC. This gives the protein CASSPEGVYYGYTF.

In its sample, this clonotype was seen a few times. Written as DNA, the CDR3 is TGCGCCAGCAGCCCAGGGCTTAGAACCGGGGAGCTGTTTTTT. It yields the protein CASSPGLRTGELFF. The chain employs TRBV5-1 and TRBJ2-2; possibly TRBD1 for D (5 bases). V lost 4 bases and J 5 bases, leaving 12 bases between the germline ends. The CDR3 has 14 amino acids. Germline-derived CDR1 and CDR2 are SGHRS and YFSETQ.

This clonotype showed up many times. The rearrangement uses TRBV4-3 and TRBJ1-2; possibly TRBD1 for D (5 bases). The CDR3 has 16 residues. From germline, CDR1 is LGHNA and CDR2 YSLEER. V was trimmed by 1 base and J by 8 bases, leaving 20 bases between them. CDR3 in DNA: TGCGCCAGCAGCCAAGTGGGGCAGAACTATGGCTACGGCTACACCTTC. This gives the protein CASSQVGQNYGYGYTF.

The chain has TRBV18 and TRBJ2-3, with a tentative D call TRBD2 (6 bases). The CDR3 length is 17 residues. Germline V gene sequence: CDR1 KGHSH, CDR2 LQKENI. The V end was cut by 2 bases, the J end by 4 bases, with 19 bases between. CDR3 coding DNA: TGTGCCAGCTCACCAAGACCGGGAGTGGGCGGGGCAGATACGCAGTATTTT. Translation: CASSPRPGVGGADTQYF. Using reference TRBV18 and TRBJ2-3 for the parts outside the CDR3, the full variable domain is NAGVMQNPRHLVRRRGQEARLRCSPMKGHSHVYWYRQLPEEGLKFMVYLQKENIIDESGMPKERFSAEFPKEGPSILRIQQVVRGDSAAYFCASSPRPGVGGADTQYFGPGTRLTVL.

This clonotype showed up just a few times. Sequence at one end of the junction differs from germline and may be a read error. The genes are TRBV28 and TRBJ2-7; TRBD1 aligns across 7 bases. CDR3 length equals 13 residues. Germline loops: CDR1 MDHEN, CDR2 SYDVKM. CDR3 sequence (DNA): TGTGACAGCAGTTTAGCAGGGGGCTACGAGCAGTACTTC. As protein: CDSSLAGGYEQYF. Drawing the rest from reference TRBV28 and TRBJ2-7, the complete variable domain is DVKVTQSSRYLVKRTGEKVFLECVQDMDHENMFWYRQDPGLGLRLIYFSYDVKMKEKGDIPEGYSVSREKKERFSLILESASTNQTSMYLCDSSLAGGYEQYFGPGTRLTVT.

This clonotype occurred many times. This rearrangement joins TRBV29-1 to TRBJ2-2; TRBD1 might be the D (6 bases). The V end was cut by 7 bases, the J end by 1 base, with 13 bases between. The V gene's germline CDR1 is SQVTM and CDR2 ANQGSEA. There are 14 residues in the CDR3. The DNA of the CDR3 is TGCAGCGGCTTAAGGGACATGAACACCGGGGAGCTGTTTTTT. Protein product: CSGLRDMNTGELFF.

This clonotype was recorded at least ten times. The DNA for the CDR3 is TGTGCCAGCAGTTCCTTCCCCCAACTAGCAGCTGAGCAGTTCTTC. Translating gives CASSSFPQLAAEQFF. This sequence joins TRBV6-5 and TRBJ2-1, with D possibly being TRBD2 (6 bases). Trimming shortened V by 4 bases and J by 9 bases, and 19 bases separated the two germline ends. The CDR3 spans 15 residues. Looked up from germline, CDR1 is MNHEY and CDR2 is SVGAGI.

This clonotype has a handful of counts. The rearrangement uses TRBV18 and TRBJ1-2; 7 bases fit TRBD1. The germline CDR1 and CDR2 sequences are KGHSH and LQKENI. Trimming removed 0 bases from V and 1 base from J; junction bases left unmatched: 2. The CDR3 loop spans 15 amino acids. In nucleotides, the CDR3 is TGTGCCAGCTCACCACCGAGGGACAGTAACTATGGCTACACCTTC. Translating it yields CASSPPRDSNYGYTF.

To note about this clonotype: A clone one base away is much larger, so this may be a read error. The J gene is TRBJ2-2, the V gene TRBV12-3 or TRBV12-4; D is uncertain. The CDR3 contains 13 residues. CDR3 amino acids: CVSSFGVTGELFF. The CDR3 region has the DNA TGTGTCAGCAGTTTTGGGGTTACCGGGGAGCTGTTTTTT.

This clonotype was seen at least ten times. The V gene is TRBV7-8, the J gene TRBJ1-1; 11 bases are shared with TRBD1. Germline assignment: CDR1 SGHVS and CDR2 FQNEAQ. V trimming: 1 base; J trimming: 6 bases; junction bases outside the gene matches: 4. CDR3 size: 15 residues. The CDR3 DNA follows: TGTGCCAGCAGCTTAGACTGGACAGGGGGCTCTGAAGCTTTCTTT. It is translated as CASSLDWTGGSEAFF. Full variable domain (outside the CDR3, taken from reference TRBV7-8 and TRBJ1-1): GAGVSQSPRYKVAKRGQDVALRCDPISGHVSLFWYQQALGQGPEFLTYFQNEAQLDKSGLPSDRFFAERPEGSVSTLKIQRTQQEDSAVYLCASSLDWTGGSEAFFGQGTRLTVV.

This clonotype has at least ten counts. The chain combines TRBV7-2 with TRBJ2-2, with a weak D call TRBD2 (6 bases). The CDR3 consists of 14 residues. V was pared by 1 base and J by 6 bases, with 9 bases between. The germline CDR1 and CDR2 sequences are SGHTA and FQGNSA. This chain's CDR3 is CASSLEAGAGELFF. Written as DNA, the CDR3 is TGTGCCAGCAGCTTAGAAGCGGGTGCCGGGGAGCTGTTTTTT.

In this sample, this clonotype turned up a few times. CDR3 sequence reads: CSARVTSGSWNTGELFF. The CDR3, as DNA: TGCAGTGCTAGAGTAACTAGCGGGAGTTGGAACACCGGGGAGCTGTTTTTT. The J gene is TRBJ2-2, the V gene TRBV20-1; 11 positions agree with TRBD2. The CDR3 length is 17 residues. V gave up 1 base and J gave up 1 base; unmatched junction bases: 5. Germline V gene data show CDR1 as DFQATT and CDR2 as SNEGSKA (reference sequence).